Here is one TCR beta chain with its context. The same CDR3 is also encoded by other DNA sequences in this sample. As processed by the authors: Nucleated cell counts were estimated from reference gene primer amplification. Sequencing used immunoSEQ multiplex PCR; TCRdb keeps in-frame clones, though not all of them. V and J calls and clone size are as listed in that table; D and trimming were resolved from the DNA. This table has 99,000 or so clones, 90% to 95% appearing once. The data originate from a study of blood T cell repertoires in COVID-19. As for the study in general: The United States, Italy and Spain supplied acute and convalescent COVID-19 samples. The cDNA or gDNA used as material had been derived from T cells, B-cell-depleted T cells, or PBMCs.

There are 11 residues in the CDR3. Germline CDR1 is SQVTM and CDR2 is ANQGSEA. The germline V and J ends were trimmed by 3 bases and 6 bases, with 7 bases remaining between them. The V gene is TRBV29-1, the J gene TRBJ2-3; D not resolved. The TCR sequence derives from a human donor in a cohort sampled during active COVID-19. The source material was peripheral blood. CDR3: CSVEGLDTQYF. CDR3 coding DNA: TGCAGCGTTGAGGGCCTTGATACGCAGTATTTT.